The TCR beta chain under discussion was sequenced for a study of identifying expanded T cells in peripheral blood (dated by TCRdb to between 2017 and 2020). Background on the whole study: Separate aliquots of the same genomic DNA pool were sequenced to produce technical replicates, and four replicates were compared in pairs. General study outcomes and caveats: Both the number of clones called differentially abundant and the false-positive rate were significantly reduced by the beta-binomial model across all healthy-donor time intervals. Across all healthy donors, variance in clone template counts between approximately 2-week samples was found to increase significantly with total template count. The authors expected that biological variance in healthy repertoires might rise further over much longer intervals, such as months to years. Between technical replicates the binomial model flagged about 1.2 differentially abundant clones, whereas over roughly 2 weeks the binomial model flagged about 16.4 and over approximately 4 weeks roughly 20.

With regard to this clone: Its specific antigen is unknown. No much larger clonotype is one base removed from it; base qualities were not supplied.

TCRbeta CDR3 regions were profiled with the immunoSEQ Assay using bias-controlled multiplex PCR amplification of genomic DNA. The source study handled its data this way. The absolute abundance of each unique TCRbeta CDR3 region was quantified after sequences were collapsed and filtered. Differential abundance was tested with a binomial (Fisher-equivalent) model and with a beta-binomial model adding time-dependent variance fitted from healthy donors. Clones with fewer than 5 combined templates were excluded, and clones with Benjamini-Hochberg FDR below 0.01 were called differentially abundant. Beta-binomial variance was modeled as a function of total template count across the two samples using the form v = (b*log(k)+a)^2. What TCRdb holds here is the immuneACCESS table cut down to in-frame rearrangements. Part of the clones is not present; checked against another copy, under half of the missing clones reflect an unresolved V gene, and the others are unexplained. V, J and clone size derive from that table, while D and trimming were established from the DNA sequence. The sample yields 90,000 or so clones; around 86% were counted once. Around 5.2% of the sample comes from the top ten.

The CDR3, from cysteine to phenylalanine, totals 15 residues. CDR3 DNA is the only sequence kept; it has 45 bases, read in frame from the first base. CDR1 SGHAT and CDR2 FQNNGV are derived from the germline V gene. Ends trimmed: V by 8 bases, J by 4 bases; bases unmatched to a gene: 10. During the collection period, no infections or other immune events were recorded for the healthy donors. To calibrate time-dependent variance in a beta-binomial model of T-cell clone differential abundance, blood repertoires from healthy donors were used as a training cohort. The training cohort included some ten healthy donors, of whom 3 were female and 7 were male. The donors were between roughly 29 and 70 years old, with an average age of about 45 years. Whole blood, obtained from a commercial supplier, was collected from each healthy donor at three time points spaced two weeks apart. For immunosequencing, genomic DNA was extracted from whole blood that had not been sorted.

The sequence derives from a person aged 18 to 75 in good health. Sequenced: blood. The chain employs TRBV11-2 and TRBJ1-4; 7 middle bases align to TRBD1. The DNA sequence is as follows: TGTGCCAGCGGCCCCCCGGGGACAGTTAATGAAAAACTGTTTTTT. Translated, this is CASGPPGTVNEKLFF.